The next 19 T cell receptor beta chains were all read from a single sample in a study of T cell clones after liver transplantation. TCRdb's copy holds only in-frame clones and misses some; the assay was immunoSEQ multiplex PCR. Altogether tens of thousands of clones are present, less than 85% being singletons, with the ten largest covering approximately 3%. The sample in question was CD4+ T cells from blood, obtained at the approximately 16-month timepoint. The receptors originated from a human patient who received a liver transplant. Part of the T cells may come from the graft donor.

The chain uses TRBV27 and TRBJ1-2; a weak D match, TRBD1 (6 bases). V lost 0 bases, J lost 6 bases, and 23 bases lay in between. Germline loops: CDR1 MNHEY, CDR2 SMNVEV (reference sequence). This CDR3 region has 18 residues. CDR3 loop: CASSLSGSIRTDPNGYTF. CDR3 DNA sequence: TGTGCCAGCAGTTTATCAGGGTCCATCCGGACAGACCCCAATGGCTACACCTTC.

The chain employs TRBV9 and TRBJ2-2, with TRBD1 as a possible D gene (5 bases). The CDR3 covers 15 residues. CDR1 is SGDLS, CDR2 YYNGEE, per germline. The V end lost 4 bases, the J end lost 7 bases, and 17 bases lay between the germline ends. As DNA, the CDR3 is TGTGCCAGCAGCCCCCAGGGATCAGGCAGCGGGGAGCTGTTTTTT. Encoded protein: CASSPQGSGSGELFF.

The chain is built from TRBV5-1 and TRBJ2-5; 7 nucleotides agree with TRBD2. Germline CDR1 is SGHRS and CDR2 is YFSETQ. Germline trimming cut 1 base from V and 7 bases from J; bases unmatched to any gene: 4. The length of the CDR3 is 13 residues. The CDR3, as DNA: TGCGCCAGCAGCTTGCGGGGGGACGGGACCCAGTACTTC. It yields the protein CASSLRGDGTQYF.

This rearrangement joins TRBV6-1 to TRBJ1-4; D not certain. CDR3 length: 11 amino acids. Germline CDR1 reads MNHNS; CDR2 reads SASEGT. The germline V and J ends were trimmed by 4 bases and 10 bases, with 7 bases remaining between them. CDR3 amino acids: CASSGLGKLFF. The CDR3 DNA reads as TGTGCCAGCAGTGGCTTGGGAAAACTGTTTTTT.

The chain uses TRBV10-2 and TRBJ1-3, with TRBD1 identical over 9 bases. With 6 bases clipped from V and 1 base from J, the junction kept 7 bases outside the gene matches. Per germline, CDR1 WSHSY and CDR2 SAAADI. The CDR3 totals 16 residues. The CDR3 DNA reads as TGCGCCAGCAGCCCTGTGGACAGGGGTTCTGGAAACACCATATATTTT. Its protein product is CASSPVDRGSGNTIYF.

The chain recombines TRBV30 with TRBJ1-2; D perhaps matches TRBD1 (6 bases). V lost 1 base to trimming and J lost 8 bases, with 11 bases between them. The CDR3 is made up of 12 amino acids. CDR1 GTSNPN and CDR2 SVGIG come from the germline V gene (reference sequence). The CDR3 bases are TGTGCCTGGAGTGAGGGGGTAGGCGGCTACACCTTC. It encodes CAWSEGVGGYTF.

The chain carries TRBV7-2 and TRBJ2-5, with TRBD2 as a possible D gene (6 bases). The CDR3 loop spans 16 amino acids. Per germline, CDR1 SGHTA and CDR2 FQGNSA. V was shortened by 1 base and J by 1 base, with 13 bases between the two germline ends. The CDR3 here is CASSLVRSAGQETQYF. CDR3 bases: TGTGCCAGCAGCTTAGTTAGGTCAGCGGGCCAAGAGACCCAGTACTTC.

This chain connects TRBV15 to TRBJ2-7; the match to TRBD1 covers 7 bases. The trim removed 1 base at V and 6 bases at J, leaving 6 bases unmatched. The CDR3 loop spans 14 amino acids. Germline-derived CDR1 and CDR2 are LNHNV and YYDKDF (reference sequence). CDR3 DNA: TGTGCCACCAGCAGAGGTGTACCAGGGGGCGAGCAGTACGTC. Amino acids: CATSRGVPGGEQYV.

This rearrangement joins TRBV28 to TRBJ1-4; the D is unclear. Per germline, CDR1 MDHEN and CDR2 SYDVKM. Trimming shortened V by 2 bases and J by 6 bases, and 7 bases separated the two germline ends. There are 13 residues in the CDR3. The CDR3 DNA reads as TGTGCCAGCAGTTTAGGAAGAGATGAAAAACTGTTTTTT. Its translation is CASSLGRDEKLFF. The full variable domain, rest sourced from reference TRBV28 and TRBJ1-4, is DVKVTQSSRYLVKRTGEKVFLECVQDMDHENMFWYRQDPGLGLRLIYFSYDVKMKEKGDIPEGYSVSREKKERFSLILESASTNQTSMYLCASSLGRDEKLFFGSGTQLSVL.

This chain links TRBV20-1 with TRBJ2-1; D gene unclear. The V gene lost 6 bases and the J gene lost 2 bases, with 5 bases spanning the gap. The CDR3 totals 11 residues. CDR1 DFQATT and CDR2 SNEGSKA come from the germline V gene (reference sequence). CDR3 protein: CSARPYNEQFF. In nucleotides, the CDR3 is TGCAGTGCCCGACCCTACAATGAGCAGTTCTTC.

The gene calls are TRBV5-4 and TRBJ2-3; tentatively, D is TRBD2 (6 bases). The germline V gene encodes CDR1 SGHNT and CDR2 YYREEE (reference sequence). Trimming shortened V by 3 bases and J by 2 bases, and 13 bases separated the two germline ends. This CDR3 spans 15 amino acids. This chain's CDR3 is CASSSGGRTTDTQYF. CDR3 nucleotide sequence: TGTGCCAGCAGCTCCGGGGGACGAACCACAGATACGCAGTATTTT.

The V call is TRBV7-2, the J call TRBJ1-5; a possible D gene is TRBD1 (5 bases). The germline V gene has CDR1 SGHTA and CDR2 FQGNSA. This CDR3 region has 15 residues. Trimming took off 1 base at V and 4 bases at J, with 11 bases between the two ends. The CDR3 region has the DNA TGTGCCAGCAGCTTAGTCTGGGGGTTTAATCAGCCCCAGCATTTT. Translating gives CASSLVWGFNQPQHF.

A single count supports this clone. The V gene is TRBV18, the J gene TRBJ1-1; no reliable D call. The V end lost 0 bases, the J end lost 1 base, and 6 bases lay between the germline ends. The CDR3 runs to 14 residues. CDR1 is KGHSH, CDR2 LQKENI, per germline. The CDR3 coding sequence is TGTGCCAGCTCACCACCGTGGGGGAACACTGAAGCTTTCTTT. Translating it yields CASSPPWGNTEAFF.

In this sample, this clone turned up once. The chain recombines TRBV19 with TRBJ1-5; the D gene is possibly TRBD1 (5 bases). Trimming stripped 6 bases from V and 5 bases from J, with 14 bases between. CDR3 length equals 14 residues. Germline V gene data show CDR1 as LNHDA and CDR2 as SQIVND (reference sequence). CDR3 protein: CASRRRGVDQPQHF. CDR3 sequence (DNA): TGTGCCAGTAGACGACGAGGGGTCGATCAGCCCCAGCATTTT.

This clone appeared a single time. The rearrangement links TRBV6-6 to TRBJ2-3, with TRBD2 matching 15 bases. The length of the CDR3 is 16 residues. Trimming took 6 bases from V and 2 from J; bases not matched to a gene: 3. Germline V lookup: CDR1 MNHNY, CDR2 SVGAGI (reference sequence). CDR3 sequence (DNA): TGTGCCAGCAGCGGGACTAGCGGGGGGTTCACAGATACGCAGTATTTT. This sequence encodes CASSGTSGGFTDTQYF.

The rearrangement uses TRBV30 and TRBJ1-1, with unresolved D. V dropped 0 bases and J dropped 0 bases, with 5 bases sitting between them. Germline CDR1 is GTSNPN and CDR2 is SVGIG (reference sequence). The CDR3 covers 13 residues. The CDR3 nucleotides are TGTGCCTGGAGTGTATCAGTGAACACTGAAGCTTTCTTT. Residues: CAWSVSVNTEAFF.

The rearrangement uses TRBV28 and TRBJ2-1, with D maybe TRBD2 (6 bases). Germline values: CDR1 MDHEN, CDR2 SYDVKM. The V gene lost 8 bases and the J gene lost 4 bases, with 15 bases spanning the gap. This CDR3 spans 14 amino acids. As DNA, the CDR3 is TGTGCCAGCCTTGGCGGGACCCTTTACAATGAGCAGTTCTTC. Residues: CASLGGTLYNEQFF.

This clone was recorded once. The chain recombines TRBV6-5 with TRBJ1-1; TRBD1 matches 9 bases. The CDR3 has 16 residues. CDR1 is MNHEY, CDR2 SVGAGI, per germline. Trimming took 4 bases from V and 4 from J; bases not matched to a gene: 10. The CDR3 DNA sequence: TGTGCCAGCAGTTTCGGTCCGGGACAGGGAGCCACTGAAGCTTTCTTT. Translated: CASSFGPGQGATEAFF.

The J gene is TRBJ1-1, the V gene TRBV7-2, with a possible D match to TRBD1 (6 bases). This CDR3 region has 14 residues. Germline loops: CDR1 SGHTA, CDR2 FQGNSA. Trimming cost V 3 bases and J 8 bases, with 16 bases left between them. The CDR3 reads CASSLGGQSVEAFF. The DNA for the CDR3 is TGTGCCAGCAGCTTGGGGGGGCAGAGTGTGGAAGCTTTCTTT.